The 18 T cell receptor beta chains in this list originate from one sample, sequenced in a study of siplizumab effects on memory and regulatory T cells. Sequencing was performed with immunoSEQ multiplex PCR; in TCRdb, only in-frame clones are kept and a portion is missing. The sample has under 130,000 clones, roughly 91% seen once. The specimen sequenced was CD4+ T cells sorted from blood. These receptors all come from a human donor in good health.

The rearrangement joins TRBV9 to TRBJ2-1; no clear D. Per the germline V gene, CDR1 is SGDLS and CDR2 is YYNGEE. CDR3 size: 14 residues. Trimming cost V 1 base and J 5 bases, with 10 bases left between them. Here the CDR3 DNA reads TGTGCCAGCAGCGTAAAAGCCCACGACAATGAGCAGTTCTTC. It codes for CASSVKAHDNEQFF.

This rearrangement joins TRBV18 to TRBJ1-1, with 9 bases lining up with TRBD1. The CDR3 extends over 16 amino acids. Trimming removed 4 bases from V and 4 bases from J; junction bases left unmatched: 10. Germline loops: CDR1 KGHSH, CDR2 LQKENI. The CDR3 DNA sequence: TGTGCCAGCTCACTGAAATCCGGGACAGGGCTCACTGAAGCTTTCTTT. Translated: CASSLKSGTGLTEAFF.

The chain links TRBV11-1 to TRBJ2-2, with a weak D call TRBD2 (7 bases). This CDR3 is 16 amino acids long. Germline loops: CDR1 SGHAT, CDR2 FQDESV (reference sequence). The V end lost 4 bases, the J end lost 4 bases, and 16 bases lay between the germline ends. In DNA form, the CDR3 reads TGTGCCAGCAGCTACCCCACAGGGAGGGGCACCGGGGAGCTGTTTTTT. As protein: CASSYPTGRGTGELFF.

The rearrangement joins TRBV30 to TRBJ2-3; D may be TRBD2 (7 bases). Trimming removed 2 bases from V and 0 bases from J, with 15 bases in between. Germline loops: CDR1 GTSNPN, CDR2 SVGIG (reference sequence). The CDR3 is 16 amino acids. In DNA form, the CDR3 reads TGTGCCTGGAGTTTGGCGGGGGCTTGGAGCACAGATACGCAGTATTTT. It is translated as CAWSLAGAWSTDTQYF. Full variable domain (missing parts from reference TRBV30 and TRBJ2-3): SQTIHQWPATLVQPVGSPLSLECTVEGTSNPNLYWYRQAAGRGLQLLFYSVGIGQISSEVPQNLSASRPQDRQFILSSKKLLLSDSGFYLCAWSLAGAWSTDTQYFGPGTRLTVL.

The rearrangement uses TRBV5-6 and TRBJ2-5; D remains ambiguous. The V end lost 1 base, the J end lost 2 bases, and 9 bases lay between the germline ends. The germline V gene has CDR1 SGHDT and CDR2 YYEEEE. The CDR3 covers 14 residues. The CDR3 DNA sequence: TGTGCCAGCAGCTTGTGGTATATGCAAGAGACCCAGTACTTC. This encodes CASSLWYMQETQYF.

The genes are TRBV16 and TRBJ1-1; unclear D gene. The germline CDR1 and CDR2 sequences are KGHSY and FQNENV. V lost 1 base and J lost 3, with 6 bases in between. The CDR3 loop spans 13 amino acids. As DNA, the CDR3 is TGTGCCAGCAGCCAATTTCAGTACACTGAAGCTTTCTTT. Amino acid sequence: CASSQFQYTEAFF.

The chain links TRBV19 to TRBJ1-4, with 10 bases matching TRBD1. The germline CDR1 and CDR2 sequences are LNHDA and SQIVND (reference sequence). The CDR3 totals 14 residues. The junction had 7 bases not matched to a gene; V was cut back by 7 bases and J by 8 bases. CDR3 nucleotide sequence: TGTGCCAGTAACGACAGGGGGCTAAGGGAAAAACTGTTTTTT. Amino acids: CASNDRGLREKLFF.

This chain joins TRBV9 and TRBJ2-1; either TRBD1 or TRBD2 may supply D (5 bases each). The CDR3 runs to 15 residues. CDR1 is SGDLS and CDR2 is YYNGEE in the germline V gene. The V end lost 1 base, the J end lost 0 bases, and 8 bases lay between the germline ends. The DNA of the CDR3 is TGTGCCAGCAGCGTACGGGGCAACTCCTACAATGAGCAGTTCTTC. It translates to CASSVRGNSYNEQFF.

CDR3 in amino acids: CAWSVQRIFYTF. The CDR3 region has the DNA TGTGCCTGGAGTGTACAGCGTATCTTCTACACCTTC. The rearrangement links TRBV30 to TRBJ1-2, with unresolved D. V lost 0 bases and J lost 10, with 12 bases in between. The CDR3 totals 12 residues. Germline-derived CDR1 and CDR2 are GTSNPN and SVGIG (reference sequence).

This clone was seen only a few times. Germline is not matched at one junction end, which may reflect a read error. The CDR3: CASSLGWGSSQPQHF. DNA for the CDR3: TGTGCCAGCAGCTTAGGATGGGGCAGCAGTCAGCCCCAGCATTTT. The chain employs TRBV11-2 and TRBJ1-5; possible D gene TRBD1, 5 bases. This CDR3 contains 15 residues. Per germline, CDR1 SGHAT and CDR2 FQNNGV. Full variable domain (outside the CDR3, taken from reference TRBV11-2 and TRBJ1-5): EAGVAQSPRYKIIEKRQSVAFWCNPISGHATLYWYQQILGQGPKLLIQFQNNGVVDDSQLPKDRFSAERLKGVDSTLKIQPAKLEDSAVYLCASSLGWGSSQPQHFGDGTRLSIL.

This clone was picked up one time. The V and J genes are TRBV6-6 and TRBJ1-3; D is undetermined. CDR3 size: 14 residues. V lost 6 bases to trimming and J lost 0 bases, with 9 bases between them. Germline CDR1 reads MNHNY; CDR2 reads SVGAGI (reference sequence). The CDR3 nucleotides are TGTGCCAGCAGACTTACCGACTCTGGAAACACCATATATTTT. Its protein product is CASRLTDSGNTIYF.

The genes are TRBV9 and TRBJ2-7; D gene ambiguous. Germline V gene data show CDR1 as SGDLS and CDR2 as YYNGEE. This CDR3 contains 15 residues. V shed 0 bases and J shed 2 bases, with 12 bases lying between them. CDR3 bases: TGTGCCAGCAGCGTAGGTAGTCTTGGCACCTACGAGCAGTACTTC. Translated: CASSVGSLGTYEQYF.

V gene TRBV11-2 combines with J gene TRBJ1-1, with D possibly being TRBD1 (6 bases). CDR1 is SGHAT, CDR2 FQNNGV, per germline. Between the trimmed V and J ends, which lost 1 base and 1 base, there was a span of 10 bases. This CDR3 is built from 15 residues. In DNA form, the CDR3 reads TGTGCCAGCAGCTTAGTTGGGGGCGGGAACACTGAAGCTTTCTTT. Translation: CASSLVGGGNTEAFF. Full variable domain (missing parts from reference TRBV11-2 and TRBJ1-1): EAGVAQSPRYKIIEKRQSVAFWCNPISGHATLYWYQQILGQGPKLLIQFQNNGVVDDSQLPKDRFSAERLKGVDSTLKIQPAKLEDSAVYLCASSLVGGGNTEAFFGQGTRLTVV.

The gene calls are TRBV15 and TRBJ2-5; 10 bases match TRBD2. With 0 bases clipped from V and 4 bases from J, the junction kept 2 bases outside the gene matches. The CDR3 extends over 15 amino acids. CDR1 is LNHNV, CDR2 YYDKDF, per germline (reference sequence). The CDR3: CATSREAGGPETQYF. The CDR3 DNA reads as TGTGCCACCAGCAGAGAAGCGGGAGGGCCAGAGACCCAGTACTTC.

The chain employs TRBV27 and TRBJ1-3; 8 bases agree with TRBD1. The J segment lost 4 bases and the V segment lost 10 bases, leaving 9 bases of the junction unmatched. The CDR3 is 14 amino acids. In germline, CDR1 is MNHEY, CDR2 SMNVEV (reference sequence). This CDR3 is CATSRTGSGNTIYF. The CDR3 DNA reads TGTGCCACCTCGAGGACAGGGTCGGGAAACACCATATATTTT.

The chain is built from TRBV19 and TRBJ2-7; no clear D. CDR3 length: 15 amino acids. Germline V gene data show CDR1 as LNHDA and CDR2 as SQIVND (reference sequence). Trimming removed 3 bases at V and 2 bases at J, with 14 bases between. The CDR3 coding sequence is TGTGCCAGTAGTATGCCGCCGGCGGTGCCCTACGAGCAGTACTTC. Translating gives CASSMPPAVPYEQYF.

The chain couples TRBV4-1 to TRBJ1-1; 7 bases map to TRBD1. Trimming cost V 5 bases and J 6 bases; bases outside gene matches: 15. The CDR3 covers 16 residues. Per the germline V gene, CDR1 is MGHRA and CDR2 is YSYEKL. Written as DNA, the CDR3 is TGCGCCAGCAGCGTTTACGACAGGGCGGTCCAACCTGAAGCTTTCTTT. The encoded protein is CASSVYDRAVQPEAFF.

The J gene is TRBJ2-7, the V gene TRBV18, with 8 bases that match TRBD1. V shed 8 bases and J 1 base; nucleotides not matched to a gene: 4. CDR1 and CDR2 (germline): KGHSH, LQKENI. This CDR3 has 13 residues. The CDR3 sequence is CASGTGQSYEQYF. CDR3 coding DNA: TGTGCCAGCGGGACAGGACAATCCTACGAGCAGTACTTC.